The 26 T cell receptor beta chains reported below all come from one sample, sequenced in a study of blood T cells in healthy people across ages. Primers used in a second PCR of about 6 to 11 cycles were a sample-barcoded 5' primer and a J-beta primer mix. One entry per CDR3 protein results from TCRdb running MiXCR on the 5' RACE reads. The repertoire has around 1,500,000 distinct CDR3 sequences, around 42% of them found once; the top ten carry roughly 7.9%. The sequencing sample was made of blood. The receptor set was obtained from a woman under 30 in good health.

The chain combines TRBV12-3 or TRBV12-4 with TRBJ2-4; TRBD1 or TRBD2 may be the D gene (6 bases each). The J call may not be correct, given that the DNA end is closer to TRBJ2-7. The CDR3 runs to 16 residues. This chain's CDR3 is CASSSQVSQGGGEQYF. CDR3 sequence (DNA): TGTGCCAGCAGTTCTCAGGTATCACAGGGAGGTGGCGAGCAGTACTTC.

This chain uses TRBV9 with TRBJ2-5, with D unresolved. The CDR3 is made up of 14 amino acids. CDR1 SGDLS and CDR2 YYNGEE come from the germline V gene. The germline V and J ends were trimmed by 1 base and 5 bases, with 12 bases remaining between them. CDR3 in DNA: TGTGCCAGCAGCGTATCCTCCTCGAGCGAGACCCAGTACTTC. This gives the protein CASSVSSSSETQYF.

V usage is TRBV20-1 and J usage is TRBJ2-6; D might be TRBD1 or TRBD2, each matching 5 bases. This CDR3 contains 16 residues. The V end lost 4 bases, the J end lost 0 bases, and 13 bases lay between the germline ends. Germline V gene data show CDR1 as DFQATT and CDR2 as SNEGSKA (reference sequence). CDR3 residues: CSATGKGPSGANVLTF. The CDR3 region has the DNA TGCAGTGCTACGGGGAAGGGACCCTCTGGGGCCAACGTCCTGACTTTC.

In the case of this clonotype: Given a much more abundant clone one base away, this may be a read error. The chain combines TRBV14 with TRBJ2-3, with D uncertain. The germline V gene encodes CDR1 SGHDN and CDR2 FVKESK. The CDR3 runs to 12 residues. CDR3 protein: CANSLWTDTQYF. The CDR3 DNA reads as TGTGCCAACAGCCTTTGGACAGATACGCAGTATTTT.

This clonotype was observed a handful of times. This rearrangement joins TRBV6-4 to TRBJ2-5, with TRBD1 as a possible D gene (5 bases). This CDR3 has 14 residues. Trimming took off 0 bases at V and 7 bases at J, with 12 bases between the two ends. Per germline, CDR1 MRHNA and CDR2 SNTAGT. The CDR3 DNA is TGTGCCAGCAGTGACTCGTCGGACATCGGGACCCAGTACTTC. As protein: CASSDSSDIGTQYF.

The table lists this clonotype with a few counts. J is TRBJ1-1 and V is TRBV5-1; 10 positions agree with TRBD1. The CDR3 spans 16 residues. Germline trimming cut 4 bases from V and 3 bases from J; bases unmatched to any gene: 9. Germline V gene data show CDR1 as SGHRS and CDR2 as YFSETQ. CDR3 nucleotides: TGCGCCAGCAGCCGGGACAGGGGTTGGTTTGACACTGAAGCTTTCTTT. It yields the protein CASSRDRGWFDTEAFF.

The chain uses TRBV29-1 and TRBJ2-1, with 7 bases identical to TRBD2. CDR3 size: 15 residues. CDR1 and CDR2 from the germline V gene are SQVTM and ANQGSEA. V lost 6 bases to trimming and J lost 1 base; unmatched junction nucleotides: 9. CDR3 sequence reads: CSVPMGTISYNEQFF. The DNA for the CDR3 is TGCAGCGTGCCTATGGGGACTATTTCCTACAATGAGCAGTTCTTC.

The chain joins TRBV15 to TRBJ2-1, with a tentative D call TRBD2 (6 bases). V lost 0 bases to trimming and J lost 0 bases, with 18 bases between them. The germline CDR1 and CDR2 sequences are LNHNV and YYDKDF (reference sequence). The CDR3 is 19 amino acids. The CDR3 DNA reads TGTGCCACCAGCAGAGATAGATTGGACTATCCGAGCTCCTACAATGAGCAGTTCTTC. Amino acids: CATSRDRLDYPSSYNEQFF.

This chain connects TRBV7-8 to TRBJ2-7, with TRBD2 identical over 12 bases. Germline values: CDR1 SGHVS, CDR2 FQNEAQ. The ends lost 0 bases at V and 2 bases at J; junction bases unmatched: 2. This CDR3 is 16 amino acids long. CDR3 nucleotide sequence: TGTGCCAGCAGCTTAGCCCGGACTAGCGGGACCTACGAGCAGTACTTC. This codes for CASSLARTSGTYEQYF.

J is TRBJ1-5 and V is TRBV29-1; 7 bases are shared with TRBD1. Trimming cost V 5 bases and J 2 bases; bases outside gene matches: 9. Looked up from germline, CDR1 is SQVTM and CDR2 is ANQGSEA. The CDR3 covers 15 residues. In DNA form, the CDR3 reads TGCAGCGTTAAATACTCAGGGGGAGGCAATCAGCCCCAGCATTTT. Its protein is CSVKYSGGGNQPQHF.

A single count supports this clonotype. The genes are TRBV7-9 and TRBJ1-2; D might be TRBD1 (5 bases). In germline, CDR1 is SEHNR, CDR2 FQNEAQ (reference sequence). Trimming took 5 bases from V and 0 from J, leaving 13 bases between them. This CDR3 spans 15 amino acids. CDR3 nucleotides: TGTGCCAGCAGCGCCTCGGGGCGAGCTAACTATGGCTACACCTTC. As protein: CASSASGRANYGYTF.

This clonotype appeared once. The chain joins TRBV6-6 to TRBJ2-5, with D possibly being TRBD2 (6 bases). In germline, CDR1 is MNHNY, CDR2 SVGAGI (reference sequence). CDR3 length: 15 amino acids. V was shortened by 6 bases and J by 11 bases, with 25 bases between the two germline ends. The CDR3 DNA reads as TGTGCCAGCAGGAACGGACTAAACTCCTACAATGAGCAGTACTTC. Amino acid sequence: CASRNGLNSYNEQYF.

V gene TRBV5-1 combines with J gene TRBJ2-3, with 14 bases matching TRBD2. With V trimmed by 1 base and J by 4 bases, 8 bases remained unmatched. The CDR3 length is 18 residues. Germline loops: CDR1 SGHRS, CDR2 YFSETQ. The CDR3 nucleotides are TGCGCCAGCAGCTTGTCTGGGACTAGCGGGAGTCTCGCAGATACGCAGTATTTT. This sequence encodes CASSLSGTSGSLADTQYF.

This clonotype turned up a few times. J is TRBJ2-7 and V is TRBV6-6; TRBD1 matches 7 bases. Trimming at V came to 6 bases and at J to 1 base, leaving 9 bases not matched to a gene. This CDR3 has 15 amino acids. Germline lookup yields CDR1 MNHNY and CDR2 SVGAGI (reference sequence). The CDR3 loop is CASRPTGVTSYEQYF. Written as DNA, the CDR3 is TGTGCCAGCAGGCCCACAGGGGTTACTTCCTACGAGCAGTACTTC.

This clonotype was found many times. This sequence joins TRBV15 and TRBJ2-7; TRBD2 might be the D (6 bases). Germline-derived CDR1 and CDR2 are LNHNV and YYDKDF (reference sequence). CDR3 length: 16 amino acids. The V and J ends lost 0 bases and 4 bases respectively, with 16 bases between them. CDR3 sequence reads: CATSRDRASDDYEQYF. The CDR3 coding sequence is TGTGCCACCAGCAGAGATCGGGCTAGCGATGATTACGAGCAGTACTTC.

The chain carries TRBV4-1 and TRBJ2-2; D not resolved. V dropped 1 base and J dropped 8 bases, with 14 bases sitting between them. The CDR3 covers 15 residues. Germline lookup yields CDR1 MGHRA and CDR2 YSYEKL. CDR3: CASSQVSYPPGELFF. In nucleotides, the CDR3 is TGCGCCAGCAGCCAAGTTAGCTACCCGCCTGGGGAGCTGTTTTTT.

This clonotype was found a few times. This chain connects TRBV5-1 to TRBJ1-2, with unresolved D. CDR1 and CDR2 (germline): SGHRS, YFSETQ. Trimming shortened V by 1 base and J by 4 bases, and 14 bases separated the two germline ends. The CDR3 covers 15 residues. CDR3 DNA: TGCGCCAGCAGCTTGTTGAGCGGCAGCGGCTATGGCTACACCTTC. This gives the protein CASSLLSGSGYGYTF. The whole variable domain, remainder taken from reference TRBV5-1 and TRBJ1-2, is KAGVTQTPRYLIKTRGQQVTLSCSPISGHRSVSWYQQTPGQGLQFLFEYFSETQRNKGNFPGRFSGRQFSNSRSEMNVSTLELGDSALYLCASSLLSGSGYGYTFGSGTRLTVV.

CDR3 DNA sequence: TGCAGTGCTAGGGGTTATGAGTACGAGCAGTACTTC. It encodes CSARGYEYEQYF. The chain combines TRBV20-1 with TRBJ2-4; D unresolved. The DNA end lines up better with TRBJ2-7; the J call may be wrong. The CDR3 has 12 residues. CDR1 DFQATT and CDR2 SNEGSKA come from the germline V gene (reference sequence).

This clonotype was observed a few times. This rearrangement joins TRBV2 to TRBJ2-1; a possible D gene is TRBD1 (5 bases). CDR3 length equals 12 residues. Trimming pared 8 bases from V and 6 bases from J, leaving 11 bases between. CDR1 is SNHLY and CDR2 is FYNNEI in the germline V gene. The CDR3 DNA reads as TGTGCCAGCGACAGATTAGCCAATGAGCAGTTCTTC. It encodes CASDRLANEQFF.

This clonotype was detected only a few times. The chain employs TRBV2 and TRBJ2-4; D might be TRBD2 (6 bases). This CDR3 is 14 amino acids long. Germline V lookup: CDR1 SNHLY, CDR2 FYNNEI. V lost 4 bases to trimming and J lost 7 bases, with 14 bases between them. The CDR3 bases are TGTGCCAGCAGTGGGGACTCCTACGGGAACATTCAGTACTTC. This translates into CASSGDSYGNIQYF.

This clonotype was recorded a few times. The gene calls are TRBV7-8 and TRBJ2-1; D is ambiguous. This CDR3 has 13 residues. Germline-derived CDR1 and CDR2 are SGHVS and FQNEAQ. Trimming left V 1 base short and J 10 bases short, with 11 bases between. The CDR3 nucleotides read TGTGCCAGCAGCTTAGAACTCCCCAGGGAGCAGTTCTTC. It is translated as CASSLELPREQFF.

This chain uses TRBV18 with TRBJ2-2, with 7 positions matching TRBD2. The CDR3 spans 17 residues. Germline loops: CDR1 KGHSH, CDR2 LQKENI. Unmatched junction bases numbered 5, after V lost 1 base and J lost 0 bases. CDR3 amino acids: CASSPQTSATNTGELFF. The CDR3 DNA is TGTGCCAGCTCACCACAAACTAGCGCTACGAACACCGGGGAGCTGTTTTTT.

This chain links TRBV12-3 or TRBV12-4 with TRBJ1-2; maybe TRBD1 (5 bases). The V gene lost 6 bases and the J gene lost 7 bases, with 18 bases spanning the gap. The CDR3 runs 14 residues. The CDR3 bases are TGTGCCAGCAGCCCAAACCCAGGGCTTGGTGGCTACACCTTC. Its translation: CASSPNPGLGGYTF.

There are a few counts of this clonotype. This rearrangement joins TRBV4-2 to TRBJ2-1; no firm D call. Trimming shortened V by 0 bases and J by 0 bases, and 12 bases separated the two germline ends. CDR3 length: 17 amino acids. Germline CDR1 reads LGHNA; CDR2 reads YNFKEQ. The DNA of the CDR3 is TGTGCCAGCAGCCAAGAAGGTGGAGTGGCCTCCTACAATGAGCAGTTCTTC. Its protein product is CASSQEGGVASYNEQFF.

The rearrangement links TRBV7-8 to TRBJ1-4; D remains ambiguous. From germline, CDR1 is SGHVS and CDR2 FQNEAQ. This CDR3 comprises 15 residues. V was cut by 5 bases and J by 7 bases, with 17 bases left in between. The CDR3 loop is CASSPLGVWGEKLFF. In nucleotides, the CDR3 is TGTGCCAGCAGCCCGCTCGGGGTATGGGGTGAAAAACTGTTTTTT.

The J gene is TRBJ1-2, the V gene TRBV30; D remains unclear. CDR1 GTSNPN and CDR2 SVGIG come from the germline V gene (reference sequence). The V end was cut by 2 bases, the J end by 0 bases, with 7 bases between. The CDR3 covers 13 residues. The CDR3 sequence is CAWSFLANYGYTF. In DNA form, the CDR3 reads TGTGCCTGGAGTTTCTTAGCTAACTATGGCTACACCTTC.